This TCR beta chain is drawn from a study of a mutant IDH1 vaccine in newly diagnosed glioma. Study context: Patients were started on vaccination 4-6 weeks after radiotherapy alone, or with temozolomide cycles. At week 47 came visit V13, while visit V12 had come at week 35. Study-level findings and limits: Pseudoprogression appeared independent of alterations in top peripheral clonotypes. Vaccination elicited immune responses in 90% to 95% of patients.

With respect to this clone: What it binds is not known.

Repertoires were generated with immunoSEQ multiplex PCR, while TCRdb's copy carries only in-frame clones and drops some. The sample includes 60,000 to 75,000 clones, 85% to 90% of them seen just once. V lost 2 bases and J 1 base, leaving 10 bases between the germline ends. CDR1 SGHKS and CDR2 YYEKEE come from the germline V gene (reference sequence). The CDR3 runs to 15 residues. The time point was: week 35, safety follow-up. Doses comprised 300 ug of mutant IDH1 20-mer peptide each, plus topical imiquimod. The V gene is TRBV5-5, the J gene TRBJ2-1, with a weak D call TRBD2 (5 bases). The clonotype originates from a man aged 25-40 years with glioma. The specimen was PBMCs, collected from a glioma patient whose treatment included an IDH1 peptide vaccine. The CDR3 nucleotides are TGTGCCAGCAGCTTTCTAGCTCCATCCTACAATGAGCAGTTCTTC. Protein sequence: CASSFLAPSYNEQFF.